Listed here is a single TCR beta chain. The record originates from a study of blood T cell repertoires in COVID-19. About the study: Donors in the United States, Italy and Spain gave samples during acute or convalescent COVID-19. PBMCs, B-cell-depleted T cells, or T cells were the source of the cDNA or gDNA that made up the material.

In the original workflow: Reference gene primer amplification gave nucleated cell count estimates. Clones were read by immunoSEQ multiplex PCR, and TCRdb kept only the in-frame ones, dropping some. V and J calls and clone size are copied from that table; D and trimming were computed from the DNA. The sample lists some 310,000 clones; about nine tenths were seen once. This receptor was obtained from a man aged 45-60 years with active or convalescent COVID-19. Sample: peripheral blood.

Written as DNA, the CDR3 is TGCAGCGTTGCAGGCCCAGGGCCGGATCAGCCCCAGCATTTT. Translating it yields CSVAGPGPDQPQHF. The chain joins TRBV29-1 to TRBJ1-5, with D maybe TRBD1 (5 bases). Germline assignment: CDR1 SQVTM and CDR2 ANQGSEA. The CDR3 has 14 residues. Trimming stripped 4 bases from V and 5 bases from J, with 15 bases between.